This is a list of T cell receptor beta chains from one sample in a study of Ad26.COV2.S vaccination and SARS-CoV-2 variants. The method was immunoSEQ multiplex PCR; TCRdb's version includes in-frame clones alone and lacks a portion of them. The sample holds more than 300,000 clones; about nine tenths are singletons and the top ten take around 6.6%. The sequences come from peripheral blood, collected in a trial of Ad26.COV2.S vaccine versus placebo. Receptors were obtained from a person between 18 and 60 years old who received the Ad26.COV2.S COVID-19 vaccine or a placebo. Each CDR3 is given with its conserved first and last residue. A D gene is named only where the DNA matches it firmly. Clone size is not always given. Where it is, it says once, few, many or a class for expanded clones.

clone_size,d_call,v_call,j_call,cdr3_nt,cdr3_aa
.,.,TRBV5-5,TRBJ2-1,TGTGCCAGCAGCTTGCAGCGTTACAATGAGCAGTTCTTC,CASSLQRYNEQFF
.,.,TRBV7-3,TRBJ1-6,TGTGCCAGCAGCGGCGGAAAGGTCAATTCACCCCTCCACTTT,CASSGGKVNSPLHF
.,.,TRBV5-1,TRBJ2-7,TGCGCCAGCAGCTTGGTCTCTGACGAGCAGTACTTC,CASSLVSDEQYF
.,.,TRBV19,TRBJ2-5,TGTGCCAGTAGTATAGACGATGTCGAAAAGGGAGATCAAACGGAGACCCAGTACTTC,CASSIDDVEKGDQTETQYF
.,.,TRBV18,TRBJ2-7,TGTGCCAGCTCACCCGCCGGGGGCACCTACGAGCAGTACTTC,CASSPAGGTYEQYF
.,.,TRBV5-1,TRBJ2-5,TGCGCCAGCAGCTCCGCTCCGCAAGAGACCCAGTACTTC,CASSSAPQETQYF
.,.,TRBV19,TRBJ2-5,TGTGCCAGTAGTATAGTGCTACACCGCCAAGAGACCCAGTACTTC,CASSIVLHRQETQYF
.,.,TRBV2,TRBJ2-2,TGTGCCAAAATGGACAGCCCGAACACCGGGGAGCTGTTTTTT,CAKMDSPNTGELFF
.,.,TRBV18,TRBJ2-2,TGTGCCAGCTCACCAGGTTCCTCCCGGGGCGGGGAGCTGTTTTTT,CASSPGSSRGGELFF
.,TRBD1,TRBV7-3,TRBJ2-7,TGTGCCAGCAGCCCAAGGGGACAGGGGGATGTAGAGCAGTACTTC,CASSPRGQGDVEQYF
.,.,TRBV18,TRBJ1-1,TGTGCCAGCAGACAGGCGAATGAAGCTTTCTTT,CASRQANEAFF
once,TRBD2,TRBV2,TRBJ2-1,TGTGCCAGCAGTGTCAGAGGCGGCGGGAGCTCCTACAATGAGCAGTTCTTC,CASSVRGGGSSYNEQFF
.,TRBD1,TRBV15,TRBJ1-4,TGTGCCACCAGCGGGACAGGGGGGGAAAAACTGTTTTTT,CATSGTGGEKLFF
.,.,TRBV29-1,TRBJ1-5,TGCAGCGTTGGTATGTCAGGGACGGATCAGCCCCAGCATTTT,CSVGMSGTDQPQHF
.,.,TRBV7-9,TRBJ2-7,TGTGCCAGCAGCTTAGCCGTGGGAACCCATTTCGAGCAGTACTTC,CASSLAVGTHFEQYF
once,TRBD1,TRBV4-3,TRBJ2-7,TGCGCCAGCAGCCAAGGACCGGGACAGACCTACGAGCAGTACTTC,CASSQGPGQTYEQYF
.,.,TRBV29-1,TRBJ1-2,TGCAGCGTTGCCGACAGGGGCTACACCTTC,CSVADRGYTF
.,TRBD2,TRBV5-4,TRBJ2-7,TGTGCCAGCAGCTTGGGGGGGCTAGCGGGAGCACAAATCTACGAGCAGTACTTC,CASSLGGLAGAQIYEQYF
.,TRBD1,TRBV7-8,TRBJ1-1,TGTGCCAGCAGCCTCGGGACAGGGAGAATGAACACTGAAGCTTTCTTT,CASSLGTGRMNTEAFF
.,.,TRBV28,TRBJ2-6,TGTGCCAGCAGTCCCCTCGGTGCCGGGGCCAACGTCCTGACTTTC,CASSPLGAGANVLTF
.,.,TRBV18,TRBJ2-6,TGTGCCAGCGCCTTGACAGGTTCCTCTGGGGCCAACGTCCTGACTTTC,CASALTGSSGANVLTF
.,.,TRBV6-2/TRBV6-3,TRBJ1-1,TGTGCCAGCAGTTATGCTGGGAACACTGAAGCTTTCTTT,CASSYAGNTEAFF
.,.,TRBV4-2,TRBJ1-4,TGTGCCAGCAGCCTTCCCCTTGGGGTTGGGGATGAAAAACTGTTTTTT,CASSLPLGVGDEKLFF
.,.,TRBV9,TRBJ2-1,TGTGCCAGCAGCGTAGGAGGGGCGACCTACAATGAGCAGTTCTTC,CASSVGGATYNEQFF
.,.,TRBV19,TRBJ2-1,TGTGCCAGTAGCCAAACACAGGTCAATACGAGGTTCTTC,CASSQTQVNTRFF
.,.,TRBV28,TRBJ2-1,TGTGCCAGCGGGGGGGGCGGGGACCCCTACAATGAGCAGTTCTTC,CASGGGGDPYNEQFF
.,TRBD2,TRBV9,TRBJ2-3,TGTGCCAGCAGCGTCACCGGGACTAGCTTGGCAGATACGCAGTATTTT,CASSVTGTSLADTQYF
.,TRBD1,TRBV18,TRBJ2-5,TGTGCCAGCTCACCTCAGGGACAGGGGGCTGGAGAGACCCAGTACTTC,CASSPQGQGAGETQYF
.,TRBD2,TRBV4-1,TRBJ2-2,TGCGCCAGCAGCCAAGATGCGACTAGCGCTCTACTGGGGGGGGAGCTGTTTTTT,CASSQDATSALLGGELFF
.,.,TRBV9,TRBJ1-3,TGTGCCAGCAGCCTCTCTAGGGGGGGACTATCTGGAAACACCATATATTTT,CASSLSRGGLSGNTIYF
once,TRBD1,TRBV30,TRBJ1-2,TGTGCCTGGAACCGGGACAGGCCTTATGGCTACACCTTC,CAWNRDRPYGYTF
few,TRBD1,TRBV6-4,TRBJ2-2,TGTGCCAGCACCTTGACAGGGGGCGACACCGGGGAGCTGTTTTTT,CASTLTGGDTGELFF
.,.,TRBV27,TRBJ1-1,TGTGCCAGCAGTTTATATCGGGGGGGCACTGAAGCTTTCTTT,CASSLYRGGTEAFF
.,TRBD1,TRBV18,TRBJ1-5,TGTGCCAGCTCACTCTCAGGGACAGGGCTTAATCAGCCCCAGCATTTT,CASSLSGTGLNQPQHF
.,.,TRBV28,TRBJ1-6,TGTGCCAGCAGATTTAATTCACCCCTCCACTTT,CASRFNSPLHF
.,.,TRBV10-3,TRBJ2-3,TGTGCCATACGACTAAACACAGATACGCAGTATTTT,CAIRLNTDTQYF
.,.,TRBV6-2/TRBV6-3,TRBJ2-2,TGTGCCAGCAGTACCCAGACAGGCCCCCGGAACACCGGGGAGCTGTTTTTT,CASSTQTGPRNTGELFF
.,TRBD2,TRBV6-5,TRBJ2-7,TGTGCCAGCGGGAGGGACTACGAGCAGTACTTC,CASGRDYEQYF
.,.,TRBV15,TRBJ2-1,TGTGCCACCAGCAGAGATTACGGCCTTAGCTACAATGAGCAGTTCTTC,CATSRDYGLSYNEQFF
.,.,TRBV4-3,TRBJ2-5,TGCGCCAGCAGCCAAGATTTTAGTTTACCCGAGACCCAGTACTTC,CASSQDFSLPETQYF
once,.,TRBV28,TRBJ2-7,TGTGCCAGCAGTTACCCAGGGATCCCCTACGAGCAGTACTTC,CASSYPGIPYEQYF
.,.,TRBV4-1,TRBJ2-7,TGCGCCAGCAGCCAAGATCTCCGCAGGGATAGGTACGAGCAGTACTTC,CASSQDLRRDRYEQYF
.,.,TRBV3-1/TRBV3-2,TRBJ2-1,TGTGCCAGCAGCCAAGCCTATCGGGAAAAACACAATGAGCAGTTCTTC,CASSQAYREKHNEQFF
.,TRBD2,TRBV7-2,TRBJ2-1,TGTGCCAGCAGCACGGGACTAGCGGGGTTATCCTACAATGAGCAGTTCTTC,CASSTGLAGLSYNEQFF
.,TRBD1,TRBV6-5,TRBJ1-5,TGTGCCAGCGGGGGACAGCTCAATCAGCCCCAGCATTTT,CASGGQLNQPQHF
once,.,TRBV7-2,TRBJ1-1,TGTGCCAGCAGCTTAGCGCGCGGGGGGACTGAAGCTTTCTTT,CASSLARGGTEAFF
.,.,TRBV5-4,TRBJ1-2,TGTGCCAGCAGCTCGGCAACGCAGGATCACTATGGCTACACCTTC,CASSSATQDHYGYTF
few,.,TRBV25-1,TRBJ1-1,TGTGCCAGCAGTGAATCAGGGGCGTTGAACACTGAAGCTTTCTTT,CASSESGALNTEAFF
.,.,TRBV11-2,TRBJ2-7,TGTGCCAGCAGCTTTACAATGGGGGAGCAGTACTTC,CASSFTMGEQYF
medium-sized,.,TRBV15,TRBJ1-5,TGTGCCACCAGCAGAGACAGGGTTCCTGGGCAGCCCCAGCATTTT,CATSRDRVPGQPQHF
.,.,TRBV9,TRBJ2-2,TGTGCCAGCAGCGTTCTGGGTGTGGAGCTGTTTTTT,CASSVLGVELFF
.,TRBD2,TRBV6-2/TRBV6-3,TRBJ2-1,TGTGCCAGCAGCTCCCTAGGTCCGACTAGCGGGAGTTACAATGAGCAGTTCTTC,CASSSLGPTSGSYNEQFF
.,.,TRBV6-6,TRBJ1-1,TGTGCCAGCAGTTACGAGGGGAGGAACACTGAAGCTTTCTTT,CASSYEGRNTEAFF